This record covers a single TCR beta chain. Antigen: not known. This sample stems from a study of shared clonotypes between healthy human individuals. The overall study: CD4 naive and memory got three plates each, CD8 naive two, CD8 memory one.

Only in-frame clones appear in the TCRdb table, and some are missing; sequencing was by immunoSEQ multiplex PCR. The data contain more than 2,000,000 clones, around 90% of them singletons. Points from the study as a whole: Clonotypes shared by all four donors outscored non-shared clonotypes in generation probability. Some naive CD4 clonotypes, roughly 4.8%, turned up in common across a handful of donors.

This TCR derives from a man in his late teens or twenties in good health. Sequencing was carried out using naive CD4+ T cells sorted from blood. Subset given: CD45RA+ positively selected.

CDR3 sequence (DNA): TGTGCCAGCTTCAAAAATCCCCGCACCGAAGCTTTCTTT. It yields the protein CASFKNPRTEAFF. The rearrangement joins TRBV28 to TRBJ1-1, with D unresolved. Germline V CDR1 and CDR2: MDHEN, SYDVKM. V lost 8 bases to trimming and J lost 8 bases, with 18 bases between them. This CDR3 spans 13 amino acids.